A selection of T cell receptor beta chains follows, all from one sample in a study of cytomegalovirus exposure and HLA in healthy donors. Sequenced by immunoSEQ multiplex PCR; TCRdb stores in-frame clones only, minus some. This table holds more than 150,000 clones, almost 80% found once. Input material: PBMCs. The receptors originated from a male donor in good health and CMV-seronegative. The CDR3 runs from the conserved cysteine through the conserved F or W. The order of the fields is clone size, V gene, J gene, CDR3 protein. Some rows mark clone size as missing; the rest say once, few, many or name a class of expanded clone.

clone size: -
V gene: TRBV28
J gene: TRBJ1-4
CDR3 protein: CASSLPTDYNEKLFF

clone size: -
V gene: TRBV7-6
J gene: TRBJ2-7
CDR3 protein: CASSSLSGGKDEQYF

clone size: -
V gene: TRBV7-8
J gene: TRBJ1-6
CDR3 protein: CASSRGRVRYNSPLHF

clone size: few
V gene: TRBV27
J gene: TRBJ1-5
CDR3 protein: CASSWTGPNQPQHF

clone size: -
V gene: TRBV10-3
J gene: TRBJ2-2
CDR3 protein: CAIRPWGAGGSPGELFF

clone size: -
V gene: TRBV2
J gene: TRBJ1-5
CDR3 protein: CASSLQGANQPQHF

clone size: -
V gene: TRBV7-2
J gene: TRBJ1-6
CDR3 protein: CASSPPRTGGRPLHF

clone size: -
V gene: TRBV19
J gene: TRBJ2-1
CDR3 protein: CASSSRGWNNEQFF

clone size: -
V gene: TRBV27
J gene: TRBJ2-2
CDR3 protein: CASSFEVAGATGELFF

clone size: -
V gene: TRBV7-3
J gene: TRBJ2-5
CDR3 protein: CASSLRGLNGETQYF

clone size: -
V gene: TRBV4-2
J gene: TRBJ1-2
CDR3 protein: CASSQDYSFGYTF

clone size: -
V gene: TRBV27
J gene: TRBJ2-6
CDR3 protein: CASSLRGPREVTGANVLTF

clone size: once
V gene: TRBV27
J gene: TRBJ2-6
CDR3 protein: CASSFGAPTGANGLTF

clone size: -
V gene: TRBV6-5
J gene: TRBJ2-3
CDR3 protein: CASSYQLGTDTQYF

clone size: -
V gene: TRBV7-9
J gene: TRBJ2-3
CDR3 protein: CASSLREITDTQYF

clone size: -
V gene: TRBV7-2
J gene: TRBJ2-3
CDR3 protein: CASSLGTSGDTDTQYF

clone size: few
V gene: TRBV11-2
J gene: TRBJ1-1
CDR3 protein: CASSGQATEAFF

clone size: -
V gene: TRBV4-2
J gene: TRBJ2-5
CDR3 protein: CASSQERGGQETQYF

clone size: -
V gene: TRBV15
J gene: TRBJ2-5
CDR3 protein: CATSGRKGLAVQETQYF

clone size: -
V gene: TRBV7-8
J gene: TRBJ2-7
CDR3 protein: CASSPTSGGFSYEQYF

clone size: -
V gene: TRBV10-3
J gene: TRBJ2-5
CDR3 protein: CAISELETGGRETQYF

clone size: -
V gene: TRBV5-4
J gene: TRBJ2-5
CDR3 protein: CASSAKGREREETQYF

clone size: once
V gene: TRBV10-1
J gene: TRBJ1-2
CDR3 protein: CASSVSGEGTRDYGYTF

clone size: -
V gene: TRBV7-2
J gene: TRBJ2-1
CDR3 protein: CASSLAQGQFYNEQFF

clone size: -
V gene: TRBV27
J gene: TRBJ2-1
CDR3 protein: CASSLSDRGEQFF

clone size: few
V gene: TRBV23-1
J gene: TRBJ2-7
CDR3 protein: CASSQKQGIFPYEQYF

clone size: once
V gene: TRBV7-8
J gene: TRBJ2-1
CDR3 protein: CASSVTSGIIYNEQFF

clone size: -
V gene: TRBV18
J gene: TRBJ2-1
CDR3 protein: CASSPLGQGAYNEQFF

clone size: once
V gene: TRBV6-6
J gene: TRBJ1-1
CDR3 protein: CASSYSGEGTEAFF

clone size: once
V gene: TRBV5-8
J gene: TRBJ1-5
CDR3 protein: CASSLGQAVGSNQPQHF

clone size: -
V gene: TRBV15
J gene: TRBJ1-2
CDR3 protein: CATSRYRGANYGYTF

clone size: -
V gene: TRBV5-1
J gene: TRBJ2-2
CDR3 protein: CASSFRLAGESTGELFF

clone size: -
V gene: TRBV9
J gene: TRBJ2-1
CDR3 protein: CASSVVHFYNEQFF

clone size: -
V gene: TRBV7-2
J gene: TRBJ2-1
CDR3 protein: CASSLGASGRVDNEQFF

clone size: -
V gene: TRBV29-1
J gene: TRBJ2-6
CDR3 protein: CSAAAGRDSGANVLTF

clone size: -
V gene: TRBV7-2
J gene: TRBJ2-2
CDR3 protein: CASSLHLLAGGSGELFF

clone size: -
V gene: TRBV21-1
J gene: TRBJ2-5
CDR3 protein: CASSKMARKQETQYF

clone size: -
V gene: TRBV6-1
J gene: TRBJ1-2
CDR3 protein: CASTPERAYGYTF

clone size: once
V gene: TRBV29-1
J gene: TRBJ1-4
CDR3 protein: CSVEDPSTGFEGLFF

clone size: -
V gene: TRBV30
J gene: TRBJ1-1
CDR3 protein: CAWSGYRGWGTEAFF

clone size: -
V gene: TRBV7-9
J gene: TRBJ1-2
CDR3 protein: CASSPSFGYTF

clone size: -
V gene: TRBV5-1
J gene: TRBJ1-4
CDR3 protein: CASSLVGGPSFF

clone size: -
V gene: TRBV29-1
J gene: TRBJ2-7
CDR3 protein: CSVGQGSIGGYEQYF

clone size: once
V gene: TRBV12-5
J gene: TRBJ2-1
CDR3 protein: CASGLVTGLAGAENNEQFF